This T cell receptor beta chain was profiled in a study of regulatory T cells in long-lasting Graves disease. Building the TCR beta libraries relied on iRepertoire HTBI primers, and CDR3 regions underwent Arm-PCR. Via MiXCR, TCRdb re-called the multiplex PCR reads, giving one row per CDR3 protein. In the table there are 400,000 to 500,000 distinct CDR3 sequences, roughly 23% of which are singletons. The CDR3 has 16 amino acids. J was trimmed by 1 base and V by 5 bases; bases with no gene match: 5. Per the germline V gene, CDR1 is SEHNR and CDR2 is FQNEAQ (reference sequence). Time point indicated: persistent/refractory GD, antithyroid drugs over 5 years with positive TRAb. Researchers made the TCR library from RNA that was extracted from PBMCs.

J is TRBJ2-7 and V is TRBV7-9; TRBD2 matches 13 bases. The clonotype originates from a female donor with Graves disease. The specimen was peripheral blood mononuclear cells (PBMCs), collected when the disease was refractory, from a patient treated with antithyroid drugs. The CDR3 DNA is TGTGCCAGCAGCAAGGGACTAGCGGGACCATCCTACGAGCAGTACTTC. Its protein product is CASSKGLAGPSYEQYF.